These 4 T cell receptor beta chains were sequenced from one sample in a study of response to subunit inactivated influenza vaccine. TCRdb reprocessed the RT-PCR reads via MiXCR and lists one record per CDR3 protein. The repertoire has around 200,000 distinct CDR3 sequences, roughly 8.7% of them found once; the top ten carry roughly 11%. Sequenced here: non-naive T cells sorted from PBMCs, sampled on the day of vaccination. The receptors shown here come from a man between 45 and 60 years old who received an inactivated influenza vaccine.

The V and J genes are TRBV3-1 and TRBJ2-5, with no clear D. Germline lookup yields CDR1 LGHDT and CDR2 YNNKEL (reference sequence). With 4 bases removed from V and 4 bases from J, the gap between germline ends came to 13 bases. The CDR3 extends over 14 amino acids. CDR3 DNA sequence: TGTGCCAGCAGCCCACGTGGGGTAGGAGAGACCCAGTACTTC. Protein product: CASSPRGVGETQYF.

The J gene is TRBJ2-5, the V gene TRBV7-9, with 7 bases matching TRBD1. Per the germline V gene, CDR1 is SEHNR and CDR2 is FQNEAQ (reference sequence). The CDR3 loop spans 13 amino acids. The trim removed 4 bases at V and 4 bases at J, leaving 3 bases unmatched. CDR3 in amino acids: CASSSGTAETQYF. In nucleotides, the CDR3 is TGTGCCAGCAGCTCGGGGACAGCAGAGACCCAGTACTTC.

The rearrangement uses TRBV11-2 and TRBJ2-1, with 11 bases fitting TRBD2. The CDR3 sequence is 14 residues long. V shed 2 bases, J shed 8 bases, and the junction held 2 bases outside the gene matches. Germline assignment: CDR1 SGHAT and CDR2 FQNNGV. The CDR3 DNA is TGTGCCAGCAGCTTAACTAGCGGGGGTTATGAGCAGTTCTTC. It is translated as CASSLTSGGYEQFF.

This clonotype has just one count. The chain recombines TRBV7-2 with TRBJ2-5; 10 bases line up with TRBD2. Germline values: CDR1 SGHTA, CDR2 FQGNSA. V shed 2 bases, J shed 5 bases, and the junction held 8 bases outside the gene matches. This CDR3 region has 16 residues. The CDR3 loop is CASSLQAGGLLETQYF. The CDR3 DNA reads TGTGCCAGCAGCTTACAAGCGGGGGGGTTGCTTGAGACCCAGTACTTC.